The 28 T cell receptor beta chains reported below all come from one sample, sequenced in a study of T cells in Graves' hyperthyroidism and ophthalmopathy. Regions amplified from RNA transcripts were the TCR beta CDR3 regions. HTBI primers were used for first-round RT-PCR of the TCR CDR3. Using its own MiXCR run on the multiplex PCR reads, TCRdb lists one record per CDR3 protein. The data contain about 180,000 distinct CDR3 sequences, 15% to 20% of them singletons. The sample comprised blood. The receptors were gathered from a woman aged 45-59 years with Graves' hyperthyroidism.

This clonotype was seen at least ten times. The V call is TRBV7-2, the J call TRBJ2-2, with a possible D match to TRBD2 (7 bases). The CDR3 has 16 residues. CDR1 SGHTA and CDR2 FQGNSA come from the germline V gene. Trimming stripped 1 base from V and 1 base from J, with 10 bases between. The CDR3 loop is CASSLVGGLNTGELFF. DNA of the CDR3: TGTGCCAGCAGCTTAGTGGGGGGGCTGAACACCGGGGAGCTGTTTTTT.

This clonotype has a count of ten or more. This sequence joins TRBV12-3 or TRBV12-4 and TRBJ2-1; 8 bases are shared with TRBD2. V trimming: 10 bases; J trimming: 4 bases; junction bases outside the gene matches: 12. This CDR3 is 15 amino acids long. CDR3 bases: TGTGCCACCTCAACCGGGACTAGTCGTTACAATGAGCAGTTCTTC. Amino acids: CATSTGTSRYNEQFF.

This clonotype was counted ten times or more. The chain carries TRBV9 and TRBJ2-1; D remains unclear. The CDR3 has 14 amino acids. The ends were cut back, 0 bases at V and 6 bases at J, with 10 bases in the middle. CDR1 is SGDLS and CDR2 is YYNGEE in the germline V gene. The CDR3: CASSVGRLTNEQFF. In DNA, the CDR3 is TGTGCCAGCAGCGTAGGTCGACTCACCAATGAGCAGTTCTTC.

This clonotype was counted many times. This rearrangement joins TRBV7-2 to TRBJ2-2; 7 bases are a match to TRBD2. This CDR3 spans 16 amino acids. Trimming at V came to 5 bases and at J to 8 bases, leaving 14 bases not matched to a gene. CDR1 is SGHTA, CDR2 FQGNSA, per germline. CDR3 protein: CASSPIGLRGTGELFF. As DNA, the CDR3 is TGTGCCAGCAGCCCCATAGGCTTGCGGGGGACGGGGGAGCTGTTTTTT.

This clonotype was found many times. The chain employs TRBV27 and TRBJ2-5, with TRBD1 as a possible D gene (5 bases). Germline V gene lookup returns CDR1 MNHEY and CDR2 SMNVEV (reference sequence). V was clipped by 4 bases and J by 9 bases, with 18 bases between them. The CDR3 is 14 residues long. The DNA for the CDR3 is TGTGCCAGCAGTTCTCAGACGGCCATAGGGGCCCAGTACTTC. As protein: CASSSQTAIGAQYF.

This clonotype occurred many times. As DNA, the CDR3 is TGTGCCAGCAGTGGTGGGGCAGGGAGGAAAAACTATGGCTACACCTTC. Protein product: CASSGGAGRKNYGYTF. The chain links TRBV25-1 to TRBJ1-2; maybe TRBD1 (5 bases). The CDR3 is 16 residues long. Trimming pared 4 bases from V and 2 bases from J, leaving 17 bases between. Germline CDR1 is MGHDK and CDR2 is SYGVNS.

This clonotype showed up many times. The rearrangement joins TRBV20-1 to TRBJ1-4; no clear D. The length of the CDR3 is 16 residues. The germline gives CDR1 DFQATT, CDR2 SNEGSKA (reference sequence). The V end lost 6 bases, the J end lost 0 bases, and 17 bases lay between the germline ends. In DNA form, the CDR3 reads TGCAGTGCAACTAACCGGGGTTCTTCAACTAATGAAAAACTGTTTTTT. It specifies CSATNRGSSTNEKLFF.

This clonotype was counted at least ten times. This chain joins TRBV29-1 and TRBJ2-1; D not certain. Trimming shortened V by 7 bases and J by 0 bases, and 10 bases separated the two germline ends. Germline-derived CDR1 and CDR2 are SQVTM and ANQGSEA. The CDR3 length is 13 residues. CDR3 sequence reads: CSARDTSYNEQFF. DNA of the CDR3: TGCAGCGCACGCGACACCTCCTACAATGAGCAGTTCTTC.

This clonotype was seen ten or more times. The V and J genes are TRBV20-1 and TRBJ2-1, with D maybe TRBD1 (5 bases). Trimming removed 0 bases from V and 7 bases from J, with 19 bases in between. The CDR3 is made up of 16 amino acids. Germline-derived CDR1 and CDR2 are DFQATT and SNEGSKA (reference sequence). DNA of the CDR3: TGCAGTGCTAGAGATCATAGACAGCGTCATAGGAATGAGCAGTTCTTC. Amino acids: CSARDHRQRHRNEQFF.

This clonotype occurred many times. The rearrangement uses TRBV15 and TRBJ1-1, with D possibly matching TRBD1 (6 bases). Germline-derived CDR1 and CDR2 are LNHNV and YYDKDF (reference sequence). The CDR3 runs 15 residues. V was trimmed by 2 bases and J by 4 bases, leaving 14 bases between them. The CDR3: CATSRPKGGGTEAFF. The CDR3 bases are TGTGCCACCAGCAGACCAAAGGGAGGGGGCACTGAAGCTTTCTTT.

This clonotype was counted at least ten times. The chain links TRBV28 to TRBJ1-2, with a tentative D call TRBD1 (6 bases). CDR1 and CDR2 from the germline V gene are MDHEN and SYDVKM. V lost 8 bases, J lost 4 bases, and 17 bases lay in between. The CDR3 extends over 14 amino acids. The CDR3 nucleotides are TGTGCCAGCTTAAAACGGGGGGCTGGCTATGGCTACACCTTC. Amino acid sequence: CASLKRGAGYGYTF.

This chain links TRBV2 with TRBJ2-3; 9 bases map to TRBD1. CDR1 is SNHLY, CDR2 FYNNEI, per germline. Unmatched junction bases numbered 0, after V lost 4 bases and J lost 4 bases. This CDR3 spans 13 amino acids. In DNA form, the CDR3 reads TGTGCCAGCAGTGGGACAGGGGCAGATACGCAGTATTTT. Amino acids: CASSGTGADTQYF.

This clonotype has at least ten counts. The chain links TRBV28 to TRBJ1-2; 12 nucleotides match TRBD1. V trimming: 4 bases; J trimming: 8 bases; junction bases outside the gene matches: 8. Germline CDR1 MDHEN, CDR2 SYDVKM. The length of the CDR3 is 15 residues. For the CDR3, the DNA is TGTGCCAGCAGTTCACCGGGACAGGGGGCGCAGGGCTACACCTTC. It specifies CASSSPGQGAQGYTF.

Only a few counts were recorded for this clonotype. It may be a read error: a sequence one base away is much more abundant. The rearrangement links TRBV7-9 to TRBJ2-7, with D perhaps TRBD1 (5 bases). This CDR3 contains 14 residues. Trimming stripped 4 bases from V and 4 bases from J, with 14 bases between. Germline loops: CDR1 SEHNR, CDR2 FQNEAQ (reference sequence). The CDR3 DNA reads as TGTGCCAGCAGCTCCCGGACAAAGCCGTACGAGCAGTACTTC. It is translated as CASSSRTKPYEQYF.

This clonotype was detected many times. The gene calls are TRBV12-3 or TRBV12-4 and TRBJ1-2; TRBD1 matches at 10 bases. V lost 5 bases, J lost 4 bases, and 7 bases stayed unmatched. CDR3 length equals 15 residues. This CDR3 reads CASSPRTGGFYGYTF. As DNA, the CDR3 is TGTGCCAGCAGTCCACGGACAGGGGGGTTCTATGGCTACACCTTC.

This clonotype was counted at least ten times. The J gene is TRBJ2-5, the V gene TRBV3-1; 7 bases fit TRBD1. The V and J ends lost 3 bases and 0 bases, in that order; junction bases with no gene match: 4. The CDR3 has 15 residues. CDR1 is LGHDT and CDR2 is YNNKEL in the germline V gene (reference sequence). The CDR3 protein is CASSQRQGYQETQYF. The CDR3 DNA is TGTGCCAGCAGCCAGAGACAGGGCTACCAAGAGACCCAGTACTTC.

This clonotype was observed many times. The chain couples TRBV9 to TRBJ2-3; the D is unclear. V was clipped by 3 bases and J by 1 base, with 6 bases between them. The germline V gene has CDR1 SGDLS and CDR2 YYNGEE. The CDR3 extends over 13 amino acids. The CDR3 DNA follows: TGTGCCAGCAGCGCGAACGGCACAGATACGCAGTATTTT. Its translation is CASSANGTDTQYF.

The sample holds many counts of this clonotype. This chain connects TRBV15 to TRBJ2-2; TRBD2 might be the D (5 bases). V shed 1 base and J shed 4 bases, with 7 bases lying between them. This CDR3 has 14 residues. Germline V gene sequence: CDR1 LNHNV, CDR2 YYDKDF (reference sequence). CDR3 bases: TGTGCCACCAGCAGAGGTGGGAGCACCGGGGAGCTGTTTTTT. This sequence encodes CATSRGGSTGELFF.

This clonotype was counted between two and nine times. This chain uses TRBV5-6 with TRBJ2-4; 8 positions match TRBD2. The CDR3 spans 17 residues. Germline V gives CDR1 SGHDT, CDR2 YYEEEE. Trimming took 5 bases from V and 2 from J; bases not matched to a gene: 12. The DNA of the CDR3 is TGTGCCAGCAGTCGGCACCCGGGAGGGGGAACCAAAAACATTCAGTACTTC. Translation gives CASSRHPGGGTKNIQYF.

This clonotype occurred a few times. The chain employs TRBV5-1 and TRBJ2-7; D gene unclear. Deletions cut 6 bases from V and 4 bases from J, with 14 bases between. The CDR3 is made up of 13 amino acids. The germline V gene has CDR1 SGHRS and CDR2 YFSETQ. CDR3 coding DNA: TGCGCCAGCACCTTTATGCTCGGGTACGAGCAGTACTTC. Protein product: CASTFMLGYEQYF.

J is TRBJ2-3 and V is TRBV15, with D tentatively TRBD1 (6 bases). V shed 1 base and J shed 5 bases, with 13 bases lying between them. CDR1 and CDR2 from the germline V gene are LNHNV and YYDKDF (reference sequence). The CDR3 covers 15 residues. CDR3 DNA sequence: TGTGCCACCAGCAGAGGCATTAGCAGGGGAGATACGCAGTATTTT. It is translated as CATSRGISRGDTQYF.

This clonotype was counted a few times. V and J are TRBV5-1 and TRBJ2-5, with D possibly matching TRBD2 (6 bases). This CDR3 comprises 17 residues. The germline V gene encodes CDR1 SGHRS and CDR2 YFSETQ. V lost 1 base to trimming and J lost 3 bases, with 19 bases between them. For the CDR3, the DNA is TGCGCCAGCAGCTTGCAATGGACTGGCGGGATGGAAGAGACCCAGTACTTC. Translation gives CASSLQWTGGMEETQYF.

This clonotype has ten or more counts. The V gene is TRBV19, the J gene TRBJ2-5; TRBD1 matches at 8 bases. This CDR3 is built from 16 residues. Per the germline V gene, CDR1 is LNHDA and CDR2 is SQIVND (reference sequence). Trimming cost V 4 bases and J 4 bases; bases outside gene matches: 11. CDR3 residues: CASSTVPGQERETQYF. The CDR3 nucleotides are TGTGCCAGTAGTACCGTCCCGGGACAGGAGCGAGAGACCCAGTACTTC.

This clonotype was counted once. The chain joins TRBV2 to TRBJ1-3; 12 bases match TRBD1. The CDR3 totals 17 residues. Germline trimming cut 6 bases from V and 4 bases from J; bases unmatched to any gene: 10. Germline CDR1 SNHLY, CDR2 FYNNEI. CDR3: CASSGGGQGATGNTIYF. The DNA for the CDR3 is TGTGCCAGCAGCGGGGGGGGACAGGGGGCTACCGGAAACACCATATATTTT.

This clonotype was counted ten times or more. V and J are TRBV18 and TRBJ2-1; 7 nucleotides match TRBD2. With 3 bases clipped from V and 8 bases from J, the junction kept 7 bases outside the gene matches. The CDR3 runs to 14 residues. The germline gives CDR1 KGHSH, CDR2 LQKENI. The CDR3 bases are TGTGCCAGCTCACCGGGACTAAGAAGAGATGAGCAGTTCTTC. Protein product: CASSPGLRRDEQFF.

Only a few counts were recorded for this clonotype. The V gene is TRBV29-1, the J gene TRBJ1-2; perhaps TRBD1 as D (5 bases). The V gene's germline CDR1 is SQVTM and CDR2 ANQGSEA. The CDR3 is 12 residues long. V gave up 5 bases and J gave up 6 bases, with 13 bases separating them. As DNA, the CDR3 is TGCAGCGTTCCCGGCGGCAGGGATGGCTACACCTTC. It translates to CSVPGGRDGYTF.

This clonotype was counted at least ten times. The rearrangement joins TRBV7-8 to TRBJ1-5; no firm D call. Trimming pared 2 bases from V and 2 bases from J, leaving 4 bases between. This CDR3 comprises 13 residues. The germline V gene has CDR1 SGHVS and CDR2 FQNEAQ. The chain's CDR3 is CASSLPGNQPQHF. CDR3 nucleotides: TGTGCCAGCAGCTTACCGGGCAATCAGCCCCAGCATTTT.

Ten or more counts support this clonotype. J is TRBJ1-2 and V is TRBV29-1; no definite D call. The ends were cut back, 4 bases at V and 2 bases at J, with 11 bases in the middle. Germline V gene lookup returns CDR1 SQVTM and CDR2 ANQGSEA. The CDR3 contains 13 residues. The CDR3 sequence: CSVGVRRNYGYTF. CDR3 DNA: TGCAGCGTTGGGGTCAGAAGAAACTATGGCTACACCTTC. Supplemented by reference TRBV29-1 and TRBJ1-2, the full variable domain reads SAVISQKPSRDICQRGTSLTIQCQVDSQVTMMFWYRQQPGQSLTLIATANQGSEATYESGFVIDKFPISRPNLTFSTLTVSNMSPEDSSIYLCSVGVRRNYGYTFGSGTRLTVV.